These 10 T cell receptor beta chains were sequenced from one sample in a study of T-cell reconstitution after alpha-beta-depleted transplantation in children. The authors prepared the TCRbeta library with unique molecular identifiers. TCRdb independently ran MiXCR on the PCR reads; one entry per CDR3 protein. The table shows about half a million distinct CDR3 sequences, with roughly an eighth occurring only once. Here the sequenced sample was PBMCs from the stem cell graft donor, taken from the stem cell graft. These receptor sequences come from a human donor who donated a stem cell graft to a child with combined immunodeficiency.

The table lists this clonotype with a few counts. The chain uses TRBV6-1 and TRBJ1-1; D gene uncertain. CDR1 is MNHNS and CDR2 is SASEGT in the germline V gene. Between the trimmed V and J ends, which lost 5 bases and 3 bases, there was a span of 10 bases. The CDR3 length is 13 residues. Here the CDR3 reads CASSLRWDTEAFF. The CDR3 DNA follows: TGTGCCAGCAGTCTGAGATGGGACACTGAAGCTTTCTTT.

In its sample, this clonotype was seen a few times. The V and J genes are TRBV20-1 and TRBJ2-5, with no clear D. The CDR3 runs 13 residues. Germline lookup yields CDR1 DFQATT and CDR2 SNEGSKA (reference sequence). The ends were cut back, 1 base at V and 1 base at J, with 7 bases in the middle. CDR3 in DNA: TGCAGTGCTAGAGGAGTCCTCCAAGAGACCCAGTACTTC. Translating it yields CSARGVLQETQYF.

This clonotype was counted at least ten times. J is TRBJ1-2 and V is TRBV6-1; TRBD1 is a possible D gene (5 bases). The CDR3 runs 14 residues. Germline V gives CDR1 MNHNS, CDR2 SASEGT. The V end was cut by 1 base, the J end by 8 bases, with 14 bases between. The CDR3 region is CASSEDRRAGGYTF. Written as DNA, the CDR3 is TGTGCCAGCAGTGAAGACCGCAGGGCGGGCGGCTACACCTTC.

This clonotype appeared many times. CDR3 residues: CASGRSGRALTDTQYF. In DNA form, the CDR3 reads TGTGCCAGCGGGCGGAGCGGGAGGGCCTTAACAGATACGCAGTATTTT. The chain links TRBV12-3 or TRBV12-4 to TRBJ2-3; the match to TRBD2 covers 10 bases. V lost 8 bases and J lost 3; bases outside the gene matches: 11. The CDR3 contains 16 residues.

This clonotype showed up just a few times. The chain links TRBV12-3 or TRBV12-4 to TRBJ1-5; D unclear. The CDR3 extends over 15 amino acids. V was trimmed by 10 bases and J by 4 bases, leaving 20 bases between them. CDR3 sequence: CAILREGPLNQPQHF. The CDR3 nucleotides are TGTGCCATCCTACGAGAGGGCCCTTTGAATCAGCCCCAGCATTTT.

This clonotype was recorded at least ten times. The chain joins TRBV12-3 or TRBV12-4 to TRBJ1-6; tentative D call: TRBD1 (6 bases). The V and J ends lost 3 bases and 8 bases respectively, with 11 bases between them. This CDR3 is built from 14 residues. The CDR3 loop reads CASSFKGVDSPLHF. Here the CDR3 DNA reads TGTGCCAGCAGTTTTAAGGGGGTTGATTCACCCCTCCACTTT.

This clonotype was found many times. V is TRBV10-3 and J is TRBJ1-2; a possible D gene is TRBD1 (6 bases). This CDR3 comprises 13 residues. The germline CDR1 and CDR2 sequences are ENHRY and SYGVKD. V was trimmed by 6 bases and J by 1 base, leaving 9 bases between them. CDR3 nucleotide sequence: TGTGCCATCAGGGACAGCTTTAACTATGGCTACACCTTC. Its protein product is CAIRDSFNYGYTF.

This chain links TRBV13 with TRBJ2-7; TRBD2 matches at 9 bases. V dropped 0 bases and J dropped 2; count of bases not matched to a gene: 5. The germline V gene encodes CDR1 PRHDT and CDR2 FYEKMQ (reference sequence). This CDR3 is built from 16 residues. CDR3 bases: TGTGCCAGCAGCTTAGGCGCGGGACTAGCCCCCTACGAGCAGTACTTC. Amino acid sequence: CASSLGAGLAPYEQYF. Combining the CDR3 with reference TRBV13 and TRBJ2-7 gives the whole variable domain AAGVIQSPRHLIKEKRETATLKCYPIPRHDTVYWYQQGPGQDPQFLISFYEKMQSDKGSIPDRFSAQQFSDYHSELNMSSLELGDSALYFCASSLGAGLAPYEQYFGPGTRLTVT.

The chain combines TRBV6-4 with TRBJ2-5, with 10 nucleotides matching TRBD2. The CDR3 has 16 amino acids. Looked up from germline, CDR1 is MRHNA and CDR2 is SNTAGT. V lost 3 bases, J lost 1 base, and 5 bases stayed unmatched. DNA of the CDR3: TGTGCCAGCAGTGATAAACTAGCGGGGACCCAAGAGACCCAGTACTTC. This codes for CASSDKLAGTQETQYF.

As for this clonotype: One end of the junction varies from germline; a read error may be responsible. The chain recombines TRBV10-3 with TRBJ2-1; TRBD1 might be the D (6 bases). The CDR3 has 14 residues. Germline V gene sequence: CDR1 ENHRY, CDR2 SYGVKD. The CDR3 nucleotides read TGTGCCATCAGCCGGGACACCCAATTCCGTGAGCTGTTCTTC. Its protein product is CAISRDTQFRELFF.